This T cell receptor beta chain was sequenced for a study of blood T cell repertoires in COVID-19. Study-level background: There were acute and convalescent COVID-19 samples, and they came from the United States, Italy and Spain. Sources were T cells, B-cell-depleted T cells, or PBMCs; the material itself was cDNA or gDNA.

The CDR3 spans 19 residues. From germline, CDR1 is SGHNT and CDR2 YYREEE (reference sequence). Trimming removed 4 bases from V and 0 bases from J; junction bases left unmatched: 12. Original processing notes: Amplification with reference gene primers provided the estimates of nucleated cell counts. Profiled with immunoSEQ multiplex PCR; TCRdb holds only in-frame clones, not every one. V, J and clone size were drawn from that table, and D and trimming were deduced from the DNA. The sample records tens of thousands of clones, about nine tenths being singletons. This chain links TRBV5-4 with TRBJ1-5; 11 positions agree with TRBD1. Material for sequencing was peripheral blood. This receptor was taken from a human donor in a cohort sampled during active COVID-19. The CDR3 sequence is CASSRRDGTGGHSNQPQHF. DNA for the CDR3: TGTGCCAGCAGCCGTAGGGACGGGACAGGGGGACATAGCAATCAGCCCCAGCATTTT. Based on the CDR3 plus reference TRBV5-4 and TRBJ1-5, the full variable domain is ETGVTQSPTHLIKTRGQQVTLRCSSQSGHNTVSWYQQALGQGPQFIFQYYREEENGRGNFPPRFSGLQFPNYSSELNVNALELDDSALYLCASSRRDGTGGHSNQPQHFGDGTRLSIL.